This TCR beta chain was obtained from a study of OX40 agonist ivuxolimab in advanced cancers. Whole-study context: Aged roughly 23 to 90 with a mean of approximately 60 years, they were roughly 83% male.

Using immunoSEQ multiplex PCR, the repertoire was profiled, and TCRdb retains in-frame clones only, with some absent. Among about 50,000 clones listed, 88% were seen once. The germline gives CDR1 SGHVS, CDR2 FNYEAQ. The CDR3 has 13 residues. V dropped 0 bases and J dropped 4; count of bases not matched to a gene: 0. This sequence originates from an adult with an advanced solid tumor such as melanoma, head and neck, liver or kidney cancer. The source was CD4+ or CD8+ T cells sorted from blood, collected in a trial of the OX40 agonist ivuxolimab. J is TRBJ2-7 and V is TRBV7-6; 7 bases are shared with TRBD2. The DNA for the CDR3 is TGTGCCAGCAGCTTAGCGGGAGGGTACGAGCAGTACTTC. Amino acids: CASSLAGGYEQYF.